This TCR beta chain came from a study of vaccination effects on CD4 cells after COVID-19. Comments on this clone: Its antigen is unidentified.

Sequencing was preceded by expansion of antigen-specific CD4+ T cells with viral peptide pools in the ViraFEST assay. Isolation of CD4+ T cells took place after more than 9 days of culture. Each person got two doses of an mRNA SARS-CoV-2 vaccine, BNT162b2 or mRNA-1273. Germline-derived CDR1 and CDR2 are SGHDT and YYEEEE. Trimming removed 0 bases from V and 3 bases from J, with 8 bases in between. The CDR3 runs to 14 residues. Sequencing used immunoSEQ multiplex PCR; TCRdb keeps in-frame clones, though not all of them. Here the sample spans more than 20,000 clones, 73% being singletons. This specimen consisted of CD4+ T cells from PBMCs cultured with SARS-CoV-2 spike peptides, obtained after COVID-19 vaccination. The V and J genes are TRBV5-6 and TRBJ2-3; TRBD2 might be the D (6 bases). The sequence was obtained from a human donor who received a COVID-19 vaccine. CDR3 protein: CASSLGRGTDTQYF. The CDR3 region has the DNA TGTGCCAGCAGCTTGGGGAGGGGAACAGATACGCAGTATTTT.